These 22 T cell receptor beta chains were sequenced from one sample in a study of T-cell memory formation after mild COVID-19. TCRdb reprocessed the 5' RACE reads via MiXCR and lists one record per CDR3 protein. The sample holds approximately 560,000 distinct CDR3 sequences, roughly 17% seen once. Sequencing was carried out using PBMCs or a T cell subset sorted from them (not recorded which). The receptor set was obtained from an adult woman who had mild COVID-19 (a few samples of this study predate the infection). Cell type and time point are not known.

This chain uses TRBV4-1 with TRBJ2-5; D gene ambiguous. From germline, CDR1 is MGHRA and CDR2 YSYEKL. This CDR3 is 13 amino acids long. V lost 2 bases and J lost 5, with 9 bases in between. CDR3 sequence (DNA): TGCGCCAGCAGCCAACCCCTCCGGGAGACCCAGTACTTC. Its translation is CASSQPLRETQYF.

This chain links TRBV6-1 with TRBJ2-7, with D unclear. This CDR3 has 11 amino acids. CDR1 is MNHNS and CDR2 is SASEGT in the germline V gene. V lost 7 bases to trimming and J lost 7 bases, with 11 bases between them. The CDR3 here is CASTSLNEQYF. As DNA, the CDR3 is TGTGCCAGCACCAGTTTGAATGAGCAGTACTTC.

The CDR3 reads CSVGGLALTYNEQFF. The CDR3 coding sequence is TGCAGCGTTGGAGGACTAGCTTTAACCTACAATGAGCAGTTCTTC. The V gene is TRBV29-1, the J gene TRBJ2-1, with 8 positions matching TRBD2. Germline trimming cut 4 bases from V and 2 bases from J; bases unmatched to any gene: 7. Germline V gene data show CDR1 as SQVTM and CDR2 as ANQGSEA. The CDR3 is made up of 15 amino acids.

This clonotype was picked up a small number of times. J is TRBJ1-2 and V is TRBV2, with 9 bases identical to TRBD1. Germline V gene lookup returns CDR1 SNHLY and CDR2 FYNNEI. This CDR3 comprises 15 residues. With 7 bases clipped from V and 8 bases from J, the junction kept 14 bases outside the gene matches. The CDR3 nucleotides are TGTGCCAGCATCCGCCGGTACCGGGACAGGGAAGGCTACACCTTC. This gives the protein CASIRRYRDREGYTF.

The rearrangement uses TRBV9 and TRBJ2-5, with 8 bases that match TRBD1. Germline-derived CDR1 and CDR2 are SGDLS and YYNGEE. V lost 2 bases and J lost 5; bases outside the gene matches: 17. The CDR3 runs 18 residues. The CDR3 DNA sequence: TGTGCCAGCAGCGTGGGCGCGAGACAGGGGCCCGGCCCTGAGACCCAGTACTTC. Translating gives CASSVGARQGPGPETQYF.

The chain combines TRBV5-1 with TRBJ1-3; 7 bases fit TRBD1. The CDR3 extends over 15 amino acids. Germline V gene data show CDR1 as SGHRS and CDR2 as YFSETQ. V gave up 6 bases and J gave up 0 bases; unmatched junction bases: 6. Here the CDR3 reads CASTRDSNSGNTIYF. The CDR3 bases are TGCGCCAGCACCCGGGACAGCAACTCTGGAAACACCATATATTTT. The whole variable domain, filled in from reference TRBV5-1 and TRBJ1-3, reads KAGVTQTPRYLIKTRGQQVTLSCSPISGHRSVSWYQQTPGQGLQFLFEYFSETQRNKGNFPGRFSGRQFSNSRSEMNVSTLELGDSALYLCASTRDSNSGNTIYFGEGSWLTVV.

This chain connects TRBV6-5 to TRBJ2-7, with 7 bases fitting TRBD2. This CDR3 comprises 19 residues. The J segment lost 0 bases and the V segment lost 2 bases, leaving 16 bases of the junction unmatched. Germline V CDR1 and CDR2: MNHEY, SVGAGI. Written as DNA, the CDR3 is TGTGCCAGCAGTTACCAACGGGGAGGGACTCCCCGGAGCTCCTACGAGCAGTACTTC. This translates into CASSYQRGGTPRSSYEQYF.

The genes are TRBV12-3 or TRBV12-4 and TRBJ2-3; TRBD2 matches 9 bases. V gave up 5 bases and J gave up 11 bases; unmatched junction bases: 8. The CDR3 is made up of 13 amino acids. This chain's CDR3 is CASSRGGGEMQYF. The CDR3 region has the DNA TGTGCCAGCAGTCGCGGGGGGGGGGAGATGCAGTATTTT.

V usage is TRBV5-1 and J usage is TRBJ2-1; D possibly corresponds to TRBD1 (5 bases). This CDR3 comprises 13 residues. Germline V gene sequence: CDR1 SGHRS, CDR2 YFSETQ. Trimming took 7 bases from V and 5 from J, leaving 13 bases between them. CDR3 coding DNA: TGCGCCAGCGGCGAGACAGCTAACAATGAGCAGTTCTTC. Translation: CASGETANNEQFF.

This clonotype was seen a handful of times. V usage is TRBV19 and J usage is TRBJ2-1; the match to TRBD2 covers 7 bases. The CDR3 has 12 amino acids. V lost 6 bases to trimming and J lost 15 bases; unmatched junction nucleotides: 11. Germline loops: CDR1 LNHDA, CDR2 SQIVND (reference sequence). CDR3 residues: CASSALGGRVFF. For the CDR3, the DNA is TGTGCCAGTAGCGCCCTGGGCGGGAGAGTGTTCTTC.

This clonotype occurred a few times. This chain uses TRBV10-3 with TRBJ1-5; 7 nucleotides agree with TRBD1. With V trimmed by 5 bases and J by 2 bases, 3 bases remained unmatched. Germline loops: CDR1 ENHRY, CDR2 SYGVKD. This CDR3 region has 14 residues. The CDR3 region is CAISFQGGNQPQHF. The CDR3 bases are TGTGCCATCAGTTTCCAGGGGGGCAATCAGCCCCAGCATTTT.

This clonotype has just a few counts. The chain carries TRBV2 and TRBJ2-7, with D maybe TRBD2 (5 bases). This CDR3 contains 11 residues. Germline V CDR1 and CDR2: SNHLY, FYNNEI. Trimming took 7 bases from V and 6 from J, leaving 10 bases between them. The CDR3: CASTGRGEQYF. CDR3 coding DNA: TGTGCCAGCACTGGCCGGGGCGAGCAGTACTTC.

This clonotype was detected a few times. The chain is built from TRBV6-5 and TRBJ2-5; D possibly corresponds to TRBD2 (5 bases). This CDR3 has 15 residues. The V gene's germline CDR1 is MNHEY and CDR2 SVGAGI. The germline V and J ends were trimmed by 6 bases and 1 base, with 15 bases remaining between them. The CDR3 loop reads CASSLGGSGQETQYF. The DNA for the CDR3 is TGTGCCAGCAGCCTCGGCGGGTCGGGCCAAGAGACCCAGTACTTC.

The genes are TRBV20-1 and TRBJ2-7, with TRBD2 matching over 10 bases. The CDR3 is 15 amino acids. CDR1 is DFQATT and CDR2 is SNEGSKA in the germline V gene (reference sequence). Trimming at V came to 5 bases and at J to 2 bases, leaving 9 bases not matched to a gene. The CDR3 sequence: CSALTLAGETYEQYF. CDR3 coding DNA: TGCAGTGCTCTTACTCTAGCGGGGGAGACCTACGAGCAGTACTTC.

This clonotype has just a few counts. The chain uses TRBV7-8 and TRBJ1-5; D gene unclear. V lost 5 bases and J 0 bases, leaving 14 bases between the germline ends. The CDR3 is 16 residues long. CDR1 and CDR2 from the germline V gene are SGHVS and FQNEAQ. CDR3 residues: CASSQRPVYSNQPQHF. The CDR3 nucleotides read TGTGCCAGCAGCCAACGGCCAGTTTATAGCAATCAGCCCCAGCATTTT.

V gene TRBV20-1 combines with J gene TRBJ2-5; 8 positions agree with TRBD1. The CDR3 is made up of 13 amino acids. Germline CDR1 is DFQATT and CDR2 is SNEGSKA (reference sequence). The junction had 2 bases not matched to a gene; V was cut back by 5 bases and J by 0 bases. In nucleotides, the CDR3 is TGCAGTGCTCTGGACAGGGACCAAGAGACCCAGTACTTC. It translates to CSALDRDQETQYF.

This clonotype was counted only a few times. Germline is not matched at one junction end, which may reflect a read error. The chain combines TRBV7-9 with TRBJ2-2; 7 bases fit TRBD1. From germline, CDR1 is SEHNR and CDR2 FQNEAQ (reference sequence). This CDR3 comprises 14 residues. In DNA form, the CDR3 reads TGTGCCAGCAACTTACAGGGGTACGCCGGGGAGCTGTTTTTT. Translation gives CASNLQGYAGELFF.

The V gene is TRBV20-1, the J gene TRBJ2-1; D not certain. CDR1 and CDR2 from the germline V gene are DFQATT and SNEGSKA (reference sequence). With 0 bases removed from V and 5 bases from J, the gap between germline ends came to 2 bases. There are 11 residues in the CDR3. The CDR3 sequence: CSARDDNEQFF. CDR3 coding DNA: TGCAGTGCTAGAGACGACAATGAGCAGTTCTTC.

The rearrangement joins TRBV11-2 to TRBJ1-1, with D perhaps TRBD1 (5 bases). The CDR3 extends over 16 amino acids. CDR1 is SGHAT, CDR2 FQNNGV, per germline. V lost 1 base and J 6 bases, leaving 18 bases between the germline ends. As DNA, the CDR3 is TGTGCCAGCAGCTTAGTAGATCTTATGTCGGGGGCTGAAGCTTTCTTT. This sequence encodes CASSLVDLMSGAEAFF.

In its sample, this clonotype was seen once. The rearrangement joins TRBV12-3 or TRBV12-4 to TRBJ2-7; D may be TRBD1 (6 bases). Trimming cost V 3 bases and J 3 bases, with 9 bases left between them. The CDR3 covers 13 residues. The CDR3 DNA reads TGTGCCAGCAGTTTTGACAGGTTCTACGAGCAGTACTTC. Protein sequence: CASSFDRFYEQYF.

This clonotype was seen a few times. The rearrangement joins TRBV29-1 to TRBJ2-1; D perhaps matches TRBD2 (6 bases). V shed 6 bases and J shed 5 bases, with 8 bases lying between them. CDR3 length: 11 residues. Germline V gene data show CDR1 as SQVTM and CDR2 as ANQGSEA. The CDR3 DNA follows: TGCAGCGTGCGGGAAAACAATGAGCAGTTCTTC. Its translation: CSVRENNEQFF.

The rearrangement joins TRBV9 to TRBJ2-6; D ambiguous. The CDR3 contains 14 residues. The V gene lost 1 base and the J gene lost 1 base, with 3 bases spanning the gap. Germline CDR1 and CDR2: SGDLS and YYNGEE. CDR3: CASSVKSGANVLTF. The DNA for the CDR3 is TGTGCCAGCAGCGTAAAGTCTGGGGCCAACGTCCTGACTTTC.